Reported below is one T cell receptor (beta chain). What this receptor recognizes is not known. No much larger clone is present one base from it, and per-base qualities are unavailable. The entry originates in a study of cytomegalovirus exposure and HLA in healthy donors (dated by TCRdb to the late 2010s). Looking at the study overall: An earlier analysis of roughly 570 of the donors reported roughly 300 Gb of sequence data and around 120 million unique TCR beta sequences obtained from some 200 million T cells. About 330 gigabases of sequencing data and roughly 81 million unique TCR sequences made up an early release that covered around 640 HLA-typed donors. Of the roughly 420 genotyped donors, 81% were placed in the genetic ancestry cluster associated with self-reported Caucasian donors. The study aimed to test whether cataloging public T cell receptors could reveal signatures of past pathogen exposure. The T cell repertoires of some 670 subjects were profiled by immunosequencing and related to cytomegalovirus serostatus. Besides the first cohort of hundreds of subjects, a separate validation cohort made up of about 120 different subjects was used. To predict cytomegalovirus infection status, the study brought together high-throughput TCR immunosequencing, statistical association of individual TCRs with disease status, and machine learning. In a later analysis, previously published TCR beta repertoires from about 640 donors were re-analyzed and high-resolution HLA genotyping was added so that TCR occurrence patterns could be studied. Rather than using new phenotypic data, the later analysis identified candidate immune exposures from TCR beta sequences and from how often those sequences occurred across donors. An earlier analysis of approximately 580 of the donors used high-throughput TCR beta sequencing to judge whether each TCR beta V gene segment behaved as functional or pseudogenic. Donor age, sex, ethnicity and CMV serostatus were collected together with the repertoire data. Genome-wide SNP genotypes for about 60% of the roughly 670 donors were used in a later genetic analysis, which treated that subset as a discovery cohort. All discovery cohort repertoires had been generated on a single sequencing platform. Both class I and class II loci were covered by HLA typing, at four-digit resolution. Typing coverage differed by locus: A, B, C, DRB1 and DQB1 were typed in about 620-640 donors, DQA1 in 522, DPA1 in approximately 600, and DPB1 in 450 to 490. Because of strong linkage in the cohort, 4 to 6 DR-DQ haplotypes were treated as single units for association and clustering. Among about 410 genotyped donors of the cohort, an average of about 220,000 unique TCR beta nucleotide sequences was sequenced per donor, of which roughly 17% were non-productive.

What the authors observed across the whole study: A later analysis found that most CMV-associated TCR beta chains appeared HLA-restricted, with HLA associations seemingly driven largely by CMV exposure. A few of the identified cytomegalovirus-associated TCR beta chains were confirmed in vitro to be specific for cytomegalovirus antigens. CMV serostatus was the only immune exposure information available for the cohort. Several of the top co-occurrence clusters appeared to be linked to parvovirus B19, influenza, CMV and Epstein-Barr virus, according to a later analysis. The authors suggested that the approach could potentially be generalized to other disease states and immunological phenotypes. In a later genetic analysis, fewer N-insertions in productive TCRs were reported among donors in an Asian-associated ancestry cluster than the roughly 700-donor mean. In this cohort, only TCR beta chains were sequenced, and detectable features were limited by the absence of alpha or paired-chain data. A total of fewer than 200 TCR beta chains were listed by the study as associated with cytomegalovirus. Roughly 17 rarely observed V segments, including chromosome 9 orphons, were excluded from the earlier analysis of approximately 500 of the donors because counts were too low. The classifier was reported to diagnose cytomegalovirus status with high specificity and sensitivity in both the original and validation cohorts. Broadly in line with IMGT annotations, most TCR beta V segments showed up in productive rearrangements about 87% or about 30% of the time in an earlier analysis of 587 of the donors. A group of highly shared sequence variants was considered likely to be a technical artifact of the sequencing pipeline. In a later analysis, HLA-associated TCR beta chains were found to be more clonally expanded and to have lower generation probabilities than equally common non-associated chains. Some IMGT-functional V segments, including TRBV6-2 and TRBV6-3, could not be told apart with the 87-base-pair reads, so those segments were excluded. In a later analysis, the rate of TCR association differed among HLA loci, with DRB1 alleles having the most associated TCRs and HLA-C alleles having the fewest. Because some donors lacked HLA typing at each locus, the association tests relied only on the typed subset. Most TCR sequences were observed very rarely across donors, whereas some public TCRs were present in many individuals. A further reported finding was that TCR beta sequences accurately predicted the HLA-A and HLA-B alleles for most subjects in the first cohort. In a later analysis, around 17,000 TCR beta sequences were associated with specific HLA alleles at a false discovery rate of 0.05. Strong co-occurrence of HLA alleles, especially DR and DQ, made assigning TCR associations to individual alleles difficult. An association between a missense DCLRE1C variant and V-gene and J-gene trimming of TCR beta chains was found in a later genetic analysis and replicated in an independent cohort. Correlated functional status among segregating V segments might reflect linkage disequilibrium, but an unknown experimental factor could not be ruled out. Presence/absence analyses assumed roughly uniform sequencing depth across donors, an assumption that may not hold.

The cohort comprised some 730 healthy bone marrow donors. Cohort members were all nominally healthy when sampled, although unrecorded immune exposures were likely present. The donor tested CMV seronegative and was one of the 352 seronegative cohort members. A peripheral blood sample was collected from each donor, and TCR beta sequencing was performed on peripheral blood mononuclear cells. Genomic DNA extraction from the blood cell samples was performed with the Qiagen DNeasy Blood Extraction Kit. The library came from the immunoSEQ multiplex PCR assay. A mixture of 60 forward primers for TCR Vbeta segments and 13 reverse primers for TCR Jbeta segments was used in the multiplex PCR. The CDR3 region of rearranged TCR beta genes was amplified from genomic DNA by a multiplex PCR assay. On the Illumina HiSeq System, the amplified TCR beta libraries were sequenced as 87-base-pair reads. The authors processed their data as follows. In a later analysis, tens of millions of unique TCR beta chains were counted across the 500 to 850 repertoires, and around 10 million of these chains were shared by at least two donors. A nearest-neighbor algorithm error-corrected the raw reads and collapsed the reads into unique sequences, merging closely related sequences to remove PCR and sequencing errors. V, D and J gene segments were assigned by aligning CDR3 sequences to IMGT reference sequences. For a sequence to be retained, a match of at least six nucleotides was required to both a V gene segment and a J gene segment. Rearrangements were called productive when the CDR3 lacked stop codons and stayed in frame with V and J; all others were non-productive. Following IMGT convention, CDR3 was defined as the stretch from the second conserved V-encoded cysteine to the conserved J-encoded phenylalanine. In an earlier analysis of 587 of the donors, sequences lacking an unambiguous match to a single V gene segment were excluded. In an earlier analysis of approximately 590 of the donors, V segments were called functional above 56.7% productive rearrangements and were called segregating when the between-donor standard deviation exceeded 5%. A statistical classification framework was built for diagnosing cytomegalovirus status from the catalog of TCR beta chain sequences. In a later analysis, V and J genes were assigned by comparing TCR nucleotide sequences against IMGT/GENE-DB human TR gene sequences. A later analysis assigned CDR3 sequences and most-parsimonious VDJ recombination scenarios with the TCRdist pipeline. In a later analysis, each TCR beta chain was defined by its CDR3 amino acid sequence together with its V-gene family, and reads without a unique V-gene family were excluded. As a way to deal with suspected cross-contamination and a sequencing artifact, a later analysis dropped roughly 620 nucleotide sequences that were highly shared and had low generation probability. In a later analysis, a clonal expansion index for each public chain was calculated from normalized within-repertoire ranks of inferred template counts. A later analysis computed generation probabilities with a VDJ recombination model fitted to out-of-frame rearrangements, and checked the results against IGoR. In a later analysis, TCR-TCR, TCR-HLA and TCR-CMV co-occurrence was scored with hypergeometric tests, and a repertoire-size bias correction was applied to TCR pairs. A later analysis estimated false discovery rates by permuting HLA or CMV assignments 20 times. In a later analysis, co-occurring TCRs were grouped using DBSCAN, and TCRdist sequence similarity was added for clustering within HLA-allele-positive subsets. Co-occurrence clustering excluded repertoires with fewer than 30,000 or more than 120,000 public chains, plus five with anomalous nucleotide sharing. Here the immuneACCESS table is served through TCRdb, limited to in-frame sequences with V and J called. Missing clones are a known gap in these copies; in checked studies unresolved V genes cover under half, and the rest lacks a known reason. V and J calls plus clone size are reproduced from that table; the DNA served to infer D and trimming. This sample lists about 250,000 clones; around two thirds were detected once. Around 2% of the sample is in the top ten clones.

The germline V gene (reference sequence) sets CDR1 to MNHEY and CDR2 to SMNVEV. The V and J ends are trimmed by 5 bases and 9 bases, leaving 17 bases between them. The CDR3 runs 14 residues from the cysteine to the phenylalanine. Solely the CDR3 DNA is kept, with 42 bases framed from the first base. The chain is assembled from TRBV27 and TRBJ1-5; TRBD1 is a weak D gene call, 5 bases matching. The TCR was taken from a female donor in good health and CMV-seronegative. The sequenced material came from PBMCs. CDR3 loop: CASSLTRGGMPQHF. The nucleotide sequence is given as TGTGCCAGCAGTCTAACAAGGGGCGGAATGCCCCAGCATTTT.